Below, one TCR beta chain is given with its context. This record comes from a study of blood T cell repertoires in COVID-19. V gave up 2 bases and J gave up 7 bases; unmatched junction bases: 11. Germline CDR1 reads MNHEY; CDR2 reads SVGEGT. The CDR3 covers 16 residues. The table came from immunoSEQ multiplex PCR; TCRdb's copy has only in-frame clones and leaves some out. Altogether about 220,000 clones are present, less than 90% being singletons, with the ten largest covering 6.8%. Sequencing was carried out using PBMCs or T cells enriched from blood (not recorded which). This rearrangement joins TRBV6-2 or TRBV6-3 to TRBJ2-1; 7 nucleotides agree with TRBD2. The TCR was taken from a woman between 40 and 55 years old who had recovered from COVID-19. The CDR3 sequence: CASSYKAGVGENEQFF. In DNA, the CDR3 is TGTGCCAGCAGTTACAAGGCGGGAGTCGGAGAGAATGAGCAGTTCTTC.